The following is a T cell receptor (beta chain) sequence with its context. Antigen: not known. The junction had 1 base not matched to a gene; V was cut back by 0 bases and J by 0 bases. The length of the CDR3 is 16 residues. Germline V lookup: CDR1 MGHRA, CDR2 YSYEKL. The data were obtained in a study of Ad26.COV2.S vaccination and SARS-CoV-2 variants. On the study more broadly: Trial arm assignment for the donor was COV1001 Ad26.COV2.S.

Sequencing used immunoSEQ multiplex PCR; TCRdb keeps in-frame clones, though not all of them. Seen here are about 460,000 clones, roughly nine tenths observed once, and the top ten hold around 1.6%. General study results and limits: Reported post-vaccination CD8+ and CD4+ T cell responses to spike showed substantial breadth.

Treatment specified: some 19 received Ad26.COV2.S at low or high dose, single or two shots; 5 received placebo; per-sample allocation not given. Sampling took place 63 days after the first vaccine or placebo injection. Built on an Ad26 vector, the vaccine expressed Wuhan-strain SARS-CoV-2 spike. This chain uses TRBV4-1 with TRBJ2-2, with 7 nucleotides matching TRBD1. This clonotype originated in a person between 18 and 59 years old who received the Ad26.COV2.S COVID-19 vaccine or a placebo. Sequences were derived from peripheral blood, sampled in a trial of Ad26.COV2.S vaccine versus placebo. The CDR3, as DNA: TGCGCCAGCAGCCAAGAGGACAGGACGAACACCGGGGAGCTGTTTTTT. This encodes CASSQEDRTNTGELFF.